Listed below are T cell receptor beta chains from one sample, sequenced in a study of shared clonotypes between healthy human individuals. Measured with immunoSEQ multiplex PCR; TCRdb has only the in-frame clones, and not every one. The sample carries 110,000 or so clones, about 63% recorded once. The sample was memory CD8+ T cells sorted from blood. Source of these receptors: a young woman in good health. Each CDR3 is given with its conserved first and last residue. The D gene is left open where the match is weak. Where a row states a size, it is once, few, many or the class of an expanded clone; other rows omit it.

d_call clone_size j_call v_call cdr3_nt cdr3_aa
- - TRBJ2-7 TRBV28 TGTGCCAGCAGCCCAACATATCGCGACCAGACCTACGAGCAGTACTTC CASSPTYRDQTYEQYF
TRBD1 once TRBJ1-5 TRBV19 TGTGCCAGTAGTACGCAGGGGGATCAGCCCCAGCATTTT CASSTQGDQPQHF
- - TRBJ2-7 TRBV21-1 TGTGCCAGCAGTCCCTACATCGCGGGAGGATACGACGAGCAGTACTTC CASSPYIAGGYDEQYF
- once TRBJ2-7 TRBV28 TGTGCCAGCAGGAAAACAAACCCCCGGGACCTGAGCTCCTACGAGCAGTACTTC CASRKTNPRDLSSYEQYF
- - TRBJ2-3 TRBV9 TGTGCCAGCAGTCTTGGAGGGGGCACAGATACGCAGTATTTT CASSLGGGTDTQYF
- few TRBJ2-1 TRBV15 TGTGCCACCAGCAGTCGGAGGGGGAATGAGCAGTTCTTC CATSSRRGNEQFF
- - TRBJ2-7 TRBV29-1 TGCAGCGCCCGAGGTCCTTCCTACGAGCAGTACTTC CSARGPSYEQYF
- - TRBJ2-5 TRBV2 TGTGCCAGCAGGCGGGACAGTGAAGAGACCCAGTACTTC CASRRDSEETQYF
TRBD1 - TRBJ1-5 TRBV5-6 TGTGCCAGCAGCTTCCAGGGGGGAGGTCAGCCCCAGCATTTT CASSFQGGGQPQHF
- once TRBJ2-1 TRBV5-8 TGTGCCAACGCGGCGAGGAGGAATGAGCAGTTCTTC CANAARRNEQFF
TRBD2 few TRBJ2-1 TRBV29-1 TGCAGCGTTGAAGATCTCTTAAAGCGGGGGACTTACAATGAGCAGTTCTTC CSVEDLLKRGTYNEQFF
TRBD1 - TRBJ1-3 TRBV12-5 TGTGCTAGTGGGGGACACAGGGGCTTTGGAAACACCATATATTTT CASGGHRGFGNTIYF
- - TRBJ1-1 TRBV27 TGTGCCAGCAGTTTATCCGGCCCCCTGAGTGAAGCTTTCTTT CASSLSGPLSEAFF
- - TRBJ2-3 TRBV19 TGTGCCAGTAGTATCCCAGGGGGGGAATGGACAGATACGCAGTATTTT CASSIPGGEWTDTQYF
- few TRBJ1-1 TRBV2 TGTGCCAGCAGCCGGACAATGGGGACTGAAGCTTTCTTT CASSRTMGTEAFF
TRBD2 - TRBJ2-1 TRBV6-5 TGTGCCAGCAGTGCCGGACTAGCGGGAGGGAATGAGCAGTTCTTC CASSAGLAGGNEQFF
- - TRBJ1-2 TRBV7-2 TGTGCCAGCAGCCCCCCCAGCGCTAACTATGGCTACACCTTC CASSPPSANYGYTF
- - TRBJ1-2 TRBV15 TGTGCCACCAGCAGAGAAGAGCACACTCTTAACTATGGCTACACCTTC CATSREEHTLNYGYTF
TRBD1 few TRBJ2-7 TRBV19 TGTGCCAGTAGTATCTCGACAGGGGCGTACGAGCAGTACTTC CASSISTGAYEQYF
- - TRBJ2-7 TRBV7-1 TGTGCCAGCAGCATTCCTGGGTCGCAATCCTACGAGCAGTACTTC CASSIPGSQSYEQYF
- - TRBJ2-2 TRBV7-8 TGTGCCAGCAGCCCGAGAGGGGAGACCGGCACCGGGGAGCTGTTTTTT CASSPRGETGTGELFF
- - TRBJ1-4 TRBV6-5 TGTGCCAGCAGCCGAGGGGCTAATGAAAAACTGTTTTTT CASSRGANEKLFF
TRBD1 - TRBJ2-7 TRBV7-9 TGTGCCAGCAGGAAGGACAGGGGGCCGCAGGACGAGCAGTACTTC CASRKDRGPQDEQYF
- few TRBJ1-4 TRBV2 TGTGCCAGCAGTGAAGACGGATCGCTCGAAAAACTGTTTTTT CASSEDGSLEKLFF
TRBD1 few TRBJ1-2 TRBV13 TGTGCCAGCAGCTTAGAAGGGACAGGGTCCTATGGCTACACCTTC CASSLEGTGSYGYTF
TRBD2 - TRBJ2-3 TRBV7-9 TGTGCCAGCAGCCCAGCGGGGATTAGCACAGATACGCAGTATTTT CASSPAGISTDTQYF
- - TRBJ2-1 TRBV28 TGTGCCATTCTCTCCGGGGGTGAGCAGTTCTTC CAILSGGEQFF
TRBD2 - TRBJ2-3 TRBV13 TGTGCCAGCAAACCTAGCGGAGGAAGCATAGATACGCAGTATTTT CASKPSGGSIDTQYF
TRBD1 many TRBJ2-7 TRBV9 TGTGCCAGCAGCGTGTCACAGGGGGCGGAAGAGCAGTACTTC CASSVSQGAEEQYF
- - TRBJ1-1 TRBV28 TGTGCCAGCAGTTTATCAATCACTGAAGCTTTCTTT CASSLSITEAFF
TRBD2 - TRBJ2-7 TRBV7-9 TGTGCCGCCCAGGGCGGGAGCTCCTACGAGCAGTACTTC CAAQGGSSYEQYF